Shown below are 31 T cell receptor beta chains from a single sample sequenced in a study of PD-L1 blockade in urothelial cancer (dated 2017 in TCRdb). Libraries were made using the immunoSEQ multiplex PCR assay. Here the immuneACCESS table is served through TCRdb, limited to in-frame sequences with V and J called. Missing clones are a known gap in these copies; in checked studies unresolved V genes cover under half, and the rest lacks a known reason. Recorded for this sample are 45,000 to 60,000 clones; about 80% of them occurred a single time. The top ten clones comprise about 5.8% of the sample. Sequencing was performed on PBMCs, taken around atezolizumab (anti-PD-L1) treatment. The receptors were gathered from a man aged 35 to 55 with urothelial cancer.

V and J are TRBV7-8 and TRBJ2-2; TRBD1 aligns across 7 bases. The CDR3 runs 17 residues. V lost 5 bases, J lost 7 bases, and 16 bases stayed unmatched. Per germline, CDR1 SGHVS and CDR2 FQNEAQ. CDR3 sequence (DNA): TGTGCCAGCAGCCAAAGGGAAGGGGGCGATAAATACGGGGAGCTGTTTTTT. Amino acids: CASSQREGGDKYGELFF.

This clone was counted only a few times. The chain joins TRBV15 to TRBJ2-4; possible D gene TRBD2, 5 bases. There are 15 residues in the CDR3. Trimming took off 3 bases at V and 2 bases at J, with 11 bases between the two ends. Germline CDR1 reads LNHNV; CDR2 reads YYDKDF (reference sequence). The CDR3 here is CATSSASGSKNIQYF. The CDR3 DNA sequence: TGTGCCACCAGCAGTGCCAGCGGATCCAAAAACATTCAGTACTTC.

This clone has a handful of counts. The rearrangement links TRBV20-1 to TRBJ1-4; no clear D gene. The CDR3 is 11 residues long. CDR1 and CDR2 (germline): DFQATT, SNEGSKA (reference sequence). V was shortened by 7 bases and J by 4 bases, with 7 bases between the two germline ends. The CDR3 protein is CSGQFNEKLFF. The CDR3 coding sequence is TGCAGTGGCCAGTTTAATGAAAAACTGTTTTTT.

The chain joins TRBV7-8 to TRBJ1-1; 10 bases align to TRBD1. This CDR3 contains 17 residues. The trim removed 3 bases at V and 2 bases at J, leaving 9 bases unmatched. Looked up from germline, CDR1 is SGHVS and CDR2 is FQNEAQ. The CDR3 loop is CASSLLIRTGGNTEAFF. The CDR3 DNA sequence: TGTGCCAGCAGCTTGTTGATCCGGACAGGGGGTAACACTGAAGCTTTCTTT.

The chain has TRBV6-1 and TRBJ2-3; no reliable D call. CDR3 length: 13 residues. The germline V gene has CDR1 MNHNS and CDR2 SASEGT. Trimming took 4 bases from V and 0 from J, leaving 5 bases between them. CDR3 residues: CASSASSTDTQYF. The CDR3 nucleotides read TGTGCCAGCAGTGCCTCCAGCACAGATACGCAGTATTTT.

The chain is built from TRBV9 and TRBJ1-2, with no clear D. V dropped 0 bases and J dropped 8 bases, with 11 bases sitting between them. This CDR3 is 13 amino acids long. CDR1 and CDR2 (germline): SGDLS, YYNGEE. The CDR3 sequence: CASSVDGQRGYTF. CDR3 sequence (DNA): TGTGCCAGCAGCGTAGATGGCCAGCGGGGCTACACCTTC.

The chain combines TRBV11-3 with TRBJ2-3, with TRBD2 matching 7 bases. This CDR3 spans 15 amino acids. Germline V gene data show CDR1 as SGHNT and CDR2 as YENEEA. The ends lost 5 bases at V and 2 bases at J; junction bases unmatched: 7. This CDR3 reads CASSPNSGPTDTQYF. The CDR3 region has the DNA TGTGCCAGCAGCCCTAATAGCGGGCCCACAGATACGCAGTATTTT.

The sample holds a few counts of this clone. CDR3 coding DNA: TGTGCCAGTAGTATGGGGCTAGCGACCTCCTACGAGCAGTACTTC. The encoded protein is CASSMGLATSYEQYF. This chain links TRBV19 with TRBJ2-7; weak D call: TRBD2 (6 bases). This CDR3 region has 15 residues. Per germline, CDR1 LNHDA and CDR2 SQIVND (reference sequence). V shed 3 bases and J shed 0 bases, with 12 bases lying between them.

The chain employs TRBV6-5 and TRBJ1-5, with 9 bases aligning to TRBD1. Germline CDR1 reads MNHEY; CDR2 reads SVGAGI. This CDR3 comprises 15 residues. The trim removed 6 bases at V and 3 bases at J, leaving 6 bases unmatched. CDR3 region: CASRPDRGSNQPQHF. The CDR3 DNA is TGTGCCAGCAGGCCTGACAGGGGGTCCAATCAGCCCCAGCATTTT.

The rearrangement joins TRBV2 to TRBJ2-1; tentatively, D is TRBD2 (6 bases). The V gene's germline CDR1 is SNHLY and CDR2 FYNNEI. Between the trimmed V and J ends, which lost 2 bases and 4 bases, there was a span of 18 bases. This CDR3 region has 17 residues. The CDR3 DNA sequence: TGTGCCAGCAGTGAAAAATGGCGGGAAGGTGGTTACAATGAGCAGTTCTTC. Protein: CASSEKWREGGYNEQFF.

A note on this clone: The sample holds other DNA sequences that translate to the same CDR3. The chain recombines TRBV10-3 with TRBJ1-4; tentatively, D is TRBD1 (5 bases). V lost 2 bases, J lost 7 bases, and 11 bases lay in between. Germline V lookup: CDR1 ENHRY, CDR2 SYGVKD. This CDR3 spans 14 amino acids. CDR3 in amino acids: CAISEGQGIEKLFF. The CDR3 DNA is TGTGCCATCAGTGAGGGGCAGGGTATTGAAAAACTGTTTTTT.

This rearrangement joins TRBV11-2 to TRBJ2-2; 8 positions match TRBD2. The germline V gene has CDR1 SGHAT and CDR2 FQNNGV. The CDR3 is 16 amino acids. V dropped 2 bases and J dropped 0; count of bases not matched to a gene: 2. The DNA of the CDR3 is TGTGCCAGCAGCTTACCTAGCGGGCCGAACACCGGGGAGCTGTTTTTT. Its translation is CASSLPSGPNTGELFF.

The chain combines TRBV30 with TRBJ1-3, with D tentatively TRBD1 (6 bases). The CDR3 length is 17 residues. Germline V gene lookup returns CDR1 GTSNPN and CDR2 SVGIG (reference sequence). Between the trimmed V and J ends, which lost 2 bases and 2 bases, there was a span of 19 bases. The CDR3 spells CAWSRAGGASPGNTIYF. CDR3 nucleotides: TGTGCCTGGAGTCGGGCTGGGGGCGCATCCCCTGGAAACACCATATATTTT.

This chain connects TRBV28 to TRBJ1-2, with 12 bases aligning to TRBD1. In germline, CDR1 is MDHEN, CDR2 SYDVKM. The V gene end was trimmed by 6 bases and the J gene end by 8 bases; junction bases not matched to a gene: 7. This CDR3 comprises 14 residues. The CDR3 sequence: CASREGQGAGGYTF. As DNA, the CDR3 is TGTGCCAGCAGGGAGGGACAGGGGGCAGGAGGCTACACCTTC.

The chain uses TRBV28 and TRBJ1-1; tentatively, D is TRBD1 (5 bases). V dropped 2 bases and J dropped 0 bases, with 7 bases sitting between them. The CDR3 is 14 amino acids. From germline, CDR1 is MDHEN and CDR2 SYDVKM. The CDR3 reads CASSLVGVNTEAFF. Written as DNA, the CDR3 is TGTGCCAGCAGTTTAGTAGGGGTGAACACTGAAGCTTTCTTT. Looking up the rest from reference TRBV28 and TRBJ1-1 gives the full variable domain: DVKVTQSSRYLVKRTGEKVFLECVQDMDHENMFWYRQDPGLGLRLIYFSYDVKMKEKGDIPEGYSVSREKKERFSLILESASTNQTSMYLCASSLVGVNTEAFFGQGTRLTVV.

The chain employs TRBV6-5 and TRBJ1-1; D might be TRBD1 (5 bases). The CDR3 runs 15 residues. Trimming shortened V by 4 bases and J by 3 bases, and 15 bases separated the two germline ends. From germline, CDR1 is MNHEY and CDR2 SVGAGI. CDR3 nucleotides: TGTGCCAGCAGTTTCTATAGGGCGGGGGACACTGAAGCTTTCTTT. This sequence encodes CASSFYRAGDTEAFF.

The J gene is TRBJ1-1, the V gene TRBV15, with 9 bases identical to TRBD1. CDR1 is LNHNV and CDR2 is YYDKDF in the germline V gene (reference sequence). CDR3 length: 17 amino acids. Unmatched junction bases numbered 11, after V lost 5 bases and J lost 1 base. The CDR3 loop is CATSLQMWDRENTEAFF. CDR3 sequence (DNA): TGTGCCACCAGCCTGCAGATGTGGGACAGGGAGAACACTGAAGCTTTCTTT.

This chain connects TRBV11-2 to TRBJ2-2; the match to TRBD2 covers 7 bases. CDR3 length: 15 residues. The trim removed 5 bases at V and 2 bases at J, leaving 5 bases unmatched. Germline V gene lookup returns CDR1 SGHAT and CDR2 FQNNGV. CDR3 DNA sequence: TGTGCCAGCAGCACAAGCGGGATCAACACCGGGGAGCTGTTTTTT. This sequence encodes CASSTSGINTGELFF.

The sample holds one count of this clone. V gene TRBV27 combines with J gene TRBJ2-7; D remains unclear. There are 14 residues in the CDR3. Germline CDR1 is MNHEY and CDR2 is SMNVEV (reference sequence). Trimming left V 6 bases short and J 1 base short, with 13 bases between. CDR3 in amino acids: CASSSQTRSYEQYF. The CDR3 DNA reads as TGTGCCAGCAGCAGCCAGACACGTTCCTACGAGCAGTACTTC.

CDR3: CSVEDPRNRGSTGELFF. CDR3 nucleotide sequence: TGCAGCGTTGAAGATCCGAGAAACAGGGGAAGTACCGGGGAGCTGTTTTTT. The chain uses TRBV29-1 and TRBJ2-2; 7 nucleotides match TRBD1. Germline V CDR1 and CDR2: SQVTM, ANQGSEA. Germline trimming cut 0 bases from V and 5 bases from J; bases unmatched to any gene: 12. The CDR3 totals 17 residues.

On this clone: At one end the junction does not follow the germline gene, possibly because of a read error. This chain uses TRBV6-4 with TRBJ2-1, with D unclear. CDR1 and CDR2 from the germline V gene are MRHNA and SNTAGT. CDR3 length equals 13 residues. CDR3 sequence reads: CASSVSSSNEQFF. DNA of the CDR3: TGTGCCAGCAGTGTCTCGTCCTCCAATGAGCAGTTCTTC.

J is TRBJ2-5 and V is TRBV12-5, with D possibly being TRBD1 (6 bases). In germline, CDR1 is LGHNT, CDR2 FRNRAP. The CDR3 is 13 amino acids. The ends were cut back, 6 bases at V and 2 bases at J, with 10 bases in the middle. In nucleotides, the CDR3 is TGTGCTAGTGGGCCGGACAGTCAAGAGACCCAGTACTTC. It is translated as CASGPDSQETQYF.

The J gene is TRBJ2-4, the V gene TRBV6-1; a possible D gene is TRBD2 (7 bases). Germline CDR1 reads MNHNS; CDR2 reads SASEGT. The CDR3 is 13 amino acids. V was cut by 6 bases and J by 8 bases, with 14 bases left in between. The CDR3: CASRGGLIDIQYF. The DNA of the CDR3 is TGTGCCAGCAGGGGGGGGCTGATTGACATTCAGTACTTC.

The rearrangement links TRBV5-1 to TRBJ2-3; D gene ambiguous. Germline lookup yields CDR1 SGHRS and CDR2 YFSETQ. This CDR3 comprises 13 residues. V was pared by 3 bases and J by 6 bases, with 11 bases between. CDR3 DNA sequence: TGCGCCAGCAGCTATTTAGCCCAGGATACGCAGTATTTT. This sequence encodes CASSYLAQDTQYF.

The V gene is TRBV2, the J gene TRBJ2-3, with 9 positions matching TRBD1. The CDR3 totals 17 residues. CDR1 and CDR2 from the germline V gene are SNHLY and FYNNEI. Trimming at V came to 6 bases and at J to 3 bases, leaving 13 bases not matched to a gene. The CDR3 DNA sequence: TGTGCCAGCAGGGGAAGGACAGGGGCGATTATTACAGATACGCAGTATTTT. It encodes CASRGRTGAIITDTQYF.

The chain combines TRBV28 with TRBJ2-3; 9 nucleotides agree with TRBD2. The CDR3 is 15 amino acids. CDR1 and CDR2 from the germline V gene are MDHEN and SYDVKM. V was clipped by 4 bases and J by 4 bases; unmatched bases: 6. CDR3 in amino acids: CASSSGLARPDTQYF. CDR3 in DNA: TGTGCCAGCAGTTCAGGACTAGCGAGGCCAGATACGCAGTATTTT.

The DNA of the CDR3 is TGTGCCAGCAGCGTAGATCCCTCAGTTAACTATGGCTACACCTTC. This encodes CASSVDPSVNYGYTF. The V call is TRBV9, the J call TRBJ1-2; D is unresolved. CDR3 length: 15 amino acids. Trimming stripped 0 bases from V and 1 base from J, with 10 bases between. The germline V gene encodes CDR1 SGDLS and CDR2 YYNGEE.

The chain recombines TRBV6-1 with TRBJ2-2; 9 bases align to TRBD1. J was trimmed by 5 bases and V by 7 bases; bases with no gene match: 5. CDR1 is MNHNS, CDR2 SASEGT, per germline. This CDR3 spans 14 amino acids. In nucleotides, the CDR3 is TGTGCCAGCACCCGACAGGGGGGTACCGGGGAGCTGTTTTTT. Protein: CASTRQGGTGELFF.

V and J are TRBV28 and TRBJ1-3, with D hard to call. The CDR3 has 11 residues. V shed 6 bases and J shed 8 bases, with 8 bases lying between them. Germline V gives CDR1 MDHEN, CDR2 SYDVKM. In DNA form, the CDR3 reads TGTGCCAGCAGGCGTAGCCACACCATATATTTT. Translated, it gives CASRRSHTIYF.

The genes are TRBV9 and TRBJ1-5; a weak D match, TRBD1 (5 bases). The ends were cut back, 4 bases at V and 6 bases at J, with 17 bases in the middle. This CDR3 spans 15 amino acids. Germline-derived CDR1 and CDR2 are SGDLS and YYNGEE. CDR3 region: CASSRGGTVSQPQHF. The DNA of the CDR3 is TGTGCCAGCAGCCGCGGAGGGACCGTTAGTCAGCCCCAGCATTTT.

This chain joins TRBV7-9 and TRBJ2-7; 7 bases are a match to TRBD1. Trimming took 6 bases from V and 5 from J; bases not matched to a gene: 13. Germline V gene lookup returns CDR1 SEHNR and CDR2 FQNEAQ (reference sequence). This CDR3 spans 15 amino acids. CDR3 protein: CASRDLLTGSNEQYF. In DNA, the CDR3 is TGTGCCAGCAGGGATCTTCTGACAGGGTCCAACGAGCAGTACTTC.